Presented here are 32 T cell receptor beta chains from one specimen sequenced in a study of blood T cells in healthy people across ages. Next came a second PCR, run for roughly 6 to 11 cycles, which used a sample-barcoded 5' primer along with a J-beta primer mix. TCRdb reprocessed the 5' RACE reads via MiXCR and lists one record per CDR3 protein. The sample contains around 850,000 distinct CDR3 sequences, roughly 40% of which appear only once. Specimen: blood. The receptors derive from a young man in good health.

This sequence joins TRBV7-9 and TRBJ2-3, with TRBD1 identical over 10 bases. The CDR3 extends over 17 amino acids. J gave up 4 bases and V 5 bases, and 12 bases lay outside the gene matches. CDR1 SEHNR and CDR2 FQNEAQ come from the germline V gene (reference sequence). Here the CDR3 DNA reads TGTGCCAGCAGCCCCCAATCGACAGGGGGCGAGGCAGATACGCAGTATTTT. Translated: CASSPQSTGGEADTQYF.

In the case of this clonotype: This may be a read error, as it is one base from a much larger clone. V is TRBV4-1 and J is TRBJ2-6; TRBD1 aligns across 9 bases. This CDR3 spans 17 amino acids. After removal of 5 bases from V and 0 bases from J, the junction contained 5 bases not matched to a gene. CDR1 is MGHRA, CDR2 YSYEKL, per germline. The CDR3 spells CASSRQGGNSGANVLTF. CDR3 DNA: TGCGCCAGCAGCAGACAGGGGGGTAACTCTGGGGCCAACGTCCTGACTTTC.

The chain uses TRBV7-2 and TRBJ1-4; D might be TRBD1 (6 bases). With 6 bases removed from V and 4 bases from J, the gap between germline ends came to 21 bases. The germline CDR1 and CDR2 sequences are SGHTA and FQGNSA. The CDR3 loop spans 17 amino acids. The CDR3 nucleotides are TGTGCCAGCAGTCATCCCGGGACAAACCCACTTAATGAAAAACTGTTTTTT. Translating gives CASSHPGTNPLNEKLFF.

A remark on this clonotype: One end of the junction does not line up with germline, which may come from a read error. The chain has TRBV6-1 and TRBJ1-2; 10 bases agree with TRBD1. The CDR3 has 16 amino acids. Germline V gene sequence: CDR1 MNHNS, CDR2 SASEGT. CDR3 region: CASSFPHLTGGYGHTF. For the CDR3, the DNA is TGTGCCAGCAGTTTTCCTCACCTGACAGGGGGCTATGGCCACACCTTC.

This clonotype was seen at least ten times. The CDR3 DNA is TGCAGCGTTGAATTAGGGGGGAGTTTAGCCAAAAACATTCAGTACTTC. It translates to CSVELGGSLAKNIQYF. The V and J genes are TRBV29-1 and TRBJ2-4; D assignment may be TRBD1 or TRBD2 (6 bases each). Per germline, CDR1 SQVTM and CDR2 ANQGSEA. Between the trimmed V and J ends, which lost 2 bases and 0 bases, there was a span of 14 bases. The CDR3 is 16 residues long.

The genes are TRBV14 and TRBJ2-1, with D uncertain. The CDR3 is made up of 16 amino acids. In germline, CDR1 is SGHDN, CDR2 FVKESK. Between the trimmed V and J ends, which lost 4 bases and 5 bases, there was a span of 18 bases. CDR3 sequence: CASSPQAETLHNEQFF. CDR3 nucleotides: TGTGCCAGCAGCCCCCAGGCTGAGACTCTCCACAATGAGCAGTTCTTC.

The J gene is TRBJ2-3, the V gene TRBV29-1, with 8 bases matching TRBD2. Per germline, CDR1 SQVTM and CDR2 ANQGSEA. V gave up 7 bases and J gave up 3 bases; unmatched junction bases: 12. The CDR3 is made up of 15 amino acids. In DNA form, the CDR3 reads TGCAGCGCAGAAGTGAGCGGGGGACTAACAGATACGCAGTATTTT. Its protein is CSAEVSGGLTDTQYF.

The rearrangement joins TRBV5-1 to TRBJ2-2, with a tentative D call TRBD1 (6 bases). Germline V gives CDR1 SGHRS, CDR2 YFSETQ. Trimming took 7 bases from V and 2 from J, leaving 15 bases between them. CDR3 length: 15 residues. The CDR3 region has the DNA TGCGCCAGCCCGACCAGGGGCGGTAACACCGGGGAGCTGTTTTTT. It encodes CASPTRGGNTGELFF.

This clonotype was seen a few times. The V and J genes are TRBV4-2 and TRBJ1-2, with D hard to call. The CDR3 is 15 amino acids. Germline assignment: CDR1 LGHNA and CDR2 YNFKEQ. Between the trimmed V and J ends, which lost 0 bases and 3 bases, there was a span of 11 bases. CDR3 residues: CASSQDEVGDYGYTF. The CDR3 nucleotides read TGTGCCAGCAGCCAAGATGAAGTAGGCGACTATGGCTACACCTTC.

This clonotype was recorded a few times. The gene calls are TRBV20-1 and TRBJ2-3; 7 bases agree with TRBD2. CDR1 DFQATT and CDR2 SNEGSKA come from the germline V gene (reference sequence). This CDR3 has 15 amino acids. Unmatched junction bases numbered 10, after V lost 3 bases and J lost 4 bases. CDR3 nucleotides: TGCAGTGCTAGGGATGCCGGGGGGTCCGCAGATACGCAGTATTTT. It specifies CSARDAGGSADTQYF.

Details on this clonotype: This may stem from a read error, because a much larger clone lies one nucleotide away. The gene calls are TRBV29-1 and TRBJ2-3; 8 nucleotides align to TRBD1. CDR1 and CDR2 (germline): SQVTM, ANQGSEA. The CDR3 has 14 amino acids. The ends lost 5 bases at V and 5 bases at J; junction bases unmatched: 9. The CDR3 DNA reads TGCAGCGTTTTTCTTTCAGGGGGCGTAGATACGCAGTATTTT. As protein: CSVFLSGGVDTQYF.

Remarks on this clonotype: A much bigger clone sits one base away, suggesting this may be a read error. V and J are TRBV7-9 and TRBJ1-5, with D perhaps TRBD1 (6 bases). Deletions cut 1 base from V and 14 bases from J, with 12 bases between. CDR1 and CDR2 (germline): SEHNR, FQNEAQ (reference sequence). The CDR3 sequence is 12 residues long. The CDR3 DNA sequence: TGTGCCAGCAGCTTAGATCAGGGGTACAAGCATTTT. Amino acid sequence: CASSLDQGYKHF.

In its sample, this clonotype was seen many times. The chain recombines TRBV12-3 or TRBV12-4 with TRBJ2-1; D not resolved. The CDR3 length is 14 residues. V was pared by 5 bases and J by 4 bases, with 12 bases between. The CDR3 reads CASSDKSGYNEQFF. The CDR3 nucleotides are TGTGCCAGCAGTGACAAGTCCGGATACAATGAGCAGTTCTTC.

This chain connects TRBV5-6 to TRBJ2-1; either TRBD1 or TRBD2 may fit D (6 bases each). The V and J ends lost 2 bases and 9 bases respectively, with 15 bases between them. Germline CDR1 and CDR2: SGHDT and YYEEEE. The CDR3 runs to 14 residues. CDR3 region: CASSFSGAQIEQFF. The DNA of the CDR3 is TGTGCCAGCAGCTTTTCGGGGGCCCAAATTGAGCAGTTCTTC.

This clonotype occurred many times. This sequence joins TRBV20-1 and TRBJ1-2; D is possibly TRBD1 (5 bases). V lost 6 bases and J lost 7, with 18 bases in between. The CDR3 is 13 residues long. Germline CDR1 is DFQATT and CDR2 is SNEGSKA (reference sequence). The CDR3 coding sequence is TGCAGTGCCCCCCGGGGGGTTTCTTCTGGCTACACCTTC. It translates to CSAPRGVSSGYTF.

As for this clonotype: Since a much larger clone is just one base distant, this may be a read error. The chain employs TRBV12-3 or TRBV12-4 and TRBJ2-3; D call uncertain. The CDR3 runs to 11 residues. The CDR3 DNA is TGTGCCAGCAAAAGGGTCGATACGCGGTATTTT. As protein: CASKRVDTRYF.

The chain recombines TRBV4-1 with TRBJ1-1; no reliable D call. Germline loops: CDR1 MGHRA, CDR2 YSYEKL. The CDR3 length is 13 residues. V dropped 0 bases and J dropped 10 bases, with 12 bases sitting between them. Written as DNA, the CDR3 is TGCGCCAGCAGCCAAGATGGGTTCCTCGGAGCTTTCTTT. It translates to CASSQDGFLGAFF.

The CDR3 DNA follows: TGTGCCAGCAGCCGGGACAGTGAGGAAAAACTGTTTTTT. It encodes CASSRDSEEKLFF. This sequence joins TRBV12-3 or TRBV12-4 and TRBJ1-4; the match to TRBD1 covers 7 bases. This CDR3 spans 13 amino acids. Trimming removed 6 bases from V and 8 bases from J; junction bases left unmatched: 6.

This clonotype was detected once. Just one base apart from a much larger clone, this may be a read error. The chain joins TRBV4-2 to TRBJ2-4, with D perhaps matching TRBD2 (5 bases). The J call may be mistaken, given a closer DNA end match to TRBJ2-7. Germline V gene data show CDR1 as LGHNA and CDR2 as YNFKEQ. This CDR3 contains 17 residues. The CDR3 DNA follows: TGTGCCGGCAGCCAAGACTACGGACCACCCTTGAGCTACGAGCAGTACTTC. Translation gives CAGSQDYGPPLSYEQYF.

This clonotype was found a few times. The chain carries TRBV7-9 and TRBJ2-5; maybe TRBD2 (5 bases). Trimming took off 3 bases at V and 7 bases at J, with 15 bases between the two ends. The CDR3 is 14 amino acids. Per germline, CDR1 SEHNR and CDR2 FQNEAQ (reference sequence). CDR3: CASSFPDGVRTQYF. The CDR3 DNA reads TGTGCCAGCAGCTTCCCCGACGGGGTTAGGACCCAGTACTTC.

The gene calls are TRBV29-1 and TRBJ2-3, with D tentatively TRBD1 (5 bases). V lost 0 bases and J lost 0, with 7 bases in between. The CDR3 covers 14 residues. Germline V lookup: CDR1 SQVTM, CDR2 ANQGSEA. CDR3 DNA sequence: TGCAGCGTTGAAGAAAGGGGCAGCACAGATACGCAGTATTTT. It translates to CSVEERGSTDTQYF.

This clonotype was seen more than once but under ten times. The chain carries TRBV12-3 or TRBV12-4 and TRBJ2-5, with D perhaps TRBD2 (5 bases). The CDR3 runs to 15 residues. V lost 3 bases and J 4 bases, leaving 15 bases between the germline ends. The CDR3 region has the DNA TGTGCCAGCAGTTTCGGCGGGTCCTACGCAGAGACCCAGTACTTC. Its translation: CASSFGGSYAETQYF.

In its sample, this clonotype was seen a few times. This CDR3 reads CASSPQDDYYGETQYF. The CDR3 DNA reads as TGTGCCAGCAGCCCCCAGGACGATTACTACGGGGAGACCCAGTACTTC. V and J are TRBV3-1 and TRBJ2-5; no clear D gene. Germline V gene lookup returns CDR1 LGHDT and CDR2 YNNKEL (reference sequence). V was trimmed by 4 bases and J by 5 bases, leaving 20 bases between them. The CDR3 runs to 16 residues.

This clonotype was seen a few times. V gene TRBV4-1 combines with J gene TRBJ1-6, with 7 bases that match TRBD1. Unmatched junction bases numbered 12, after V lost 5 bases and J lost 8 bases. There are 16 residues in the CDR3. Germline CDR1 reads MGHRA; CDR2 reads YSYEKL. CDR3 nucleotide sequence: TGCGCCAGCAGCGCTCCTTCGACAGGGCTGGATTCACCCCTCCACTTT. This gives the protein CASSAPSTGLDSPLHF.

The CDR3 nucleotides are TGCAGTGCTAGCGGGATGGAGGAGACCCAGTACTTC. Translating gives CSASGMEETQYF. The chain has TRBV20-1 and TRBJ2-5; D is perhaps TRBD2 (5 bases). The CDR3 is made up of 12 amino acids. Germline V gives CDR1 DFQATT, CDR2 SNEGSKA (reference sequence). The ends were cut back, 3 bases at V and 5 bases at J, with 10 bases in the middle.

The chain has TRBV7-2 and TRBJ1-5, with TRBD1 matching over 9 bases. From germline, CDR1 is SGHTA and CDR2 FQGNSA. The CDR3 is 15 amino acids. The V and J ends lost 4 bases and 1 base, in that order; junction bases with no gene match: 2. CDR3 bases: TGTGCCAGCAGCTACAGGGGGCGCAGCAATCAGCCCCAGCATTTT. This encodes CASSYRGRSNQPQHF.

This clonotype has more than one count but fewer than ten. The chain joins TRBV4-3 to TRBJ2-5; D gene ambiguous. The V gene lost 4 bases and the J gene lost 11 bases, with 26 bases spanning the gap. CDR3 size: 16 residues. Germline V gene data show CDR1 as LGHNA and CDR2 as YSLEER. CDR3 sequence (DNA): TGCGCCAGCAGCCTTTTCGGTCCGGGCCTCATAAATGAGCAGTACTTC. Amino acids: CASSLFGPGLINEQYF.

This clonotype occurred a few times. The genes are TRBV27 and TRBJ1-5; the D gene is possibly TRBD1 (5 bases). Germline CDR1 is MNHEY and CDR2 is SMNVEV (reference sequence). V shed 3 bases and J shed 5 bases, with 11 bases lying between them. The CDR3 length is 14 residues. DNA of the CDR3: TGTGCCAGCAGTTTCGCAGGGAGGGATCAGCCCCAGCATTTT. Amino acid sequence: CASSFAGRDQPQHF.

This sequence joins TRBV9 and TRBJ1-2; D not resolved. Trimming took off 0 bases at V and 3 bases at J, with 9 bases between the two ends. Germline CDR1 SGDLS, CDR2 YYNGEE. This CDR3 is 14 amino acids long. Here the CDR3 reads CASSVGGRDYGYTF. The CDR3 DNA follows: TGTGCCAGCAGCGTAGGTGGCAGAGACTATGGCTACACCTTC.

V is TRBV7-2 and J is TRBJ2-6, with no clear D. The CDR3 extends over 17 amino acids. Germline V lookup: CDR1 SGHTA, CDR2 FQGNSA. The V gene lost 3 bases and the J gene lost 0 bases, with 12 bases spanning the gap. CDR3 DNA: TGTGCCAGCAGCTTTATGGGCCTTGGCTCTGGGGCCAACGTCCTGACTTTC. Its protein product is CASSFMGLGSGANVLTF. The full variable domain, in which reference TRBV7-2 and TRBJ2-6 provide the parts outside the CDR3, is GAGVSQSPSNKVTEKGKDVELRCDPISGHTALYWYRQSLGQGLEFLIYFQGNSAPDKSGLPSDRFSAERTGGSVSTLTIQRTQQEDSAVYLCASSFMGLGSGANVLTFGAGSRLTVL.

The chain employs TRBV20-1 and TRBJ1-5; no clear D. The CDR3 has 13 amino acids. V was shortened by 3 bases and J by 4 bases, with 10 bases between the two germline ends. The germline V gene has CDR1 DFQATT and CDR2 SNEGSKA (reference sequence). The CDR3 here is CSASASINQPQHF. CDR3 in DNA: TGCAGTGCTAGCGCGTCGATAAATCAGCCCCAGCATTTT.

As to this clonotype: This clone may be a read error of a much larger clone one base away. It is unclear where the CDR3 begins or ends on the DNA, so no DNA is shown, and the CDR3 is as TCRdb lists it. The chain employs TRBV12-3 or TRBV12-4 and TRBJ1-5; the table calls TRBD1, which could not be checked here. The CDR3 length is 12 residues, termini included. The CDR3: CASILGRGPQHF.